This is a list of T cell receptor beta chains from one sample in a study of shared clonotypes between healthy human individuals. Method: immunoSEQ multiplex PCR; TCRdb's copy keeps in-frame clones and lacks some. This table has approximately 340,000 clones, under 80% appearing once. Sequenced: memory CD4+ T cells sorted from blood. The receptors come from a man between 25 and 39 years old in good health. Both conserved end residues are trimmed from each CDR3. Fields, in order: J gene, V gene, CDR3 protein.

J: TRBJ2-1; V: TRBV11-2; CDR3: ASSLGSAGWQF
J: TRBJ2-3; V: TRBV5-4; CDR3: ASSLGGYSTDTQY
J: TRBJ1-3; V: TRBV5-1; CDR3: ASGTGVGNTIY
J: TRBJ2-2; V: TRBV19; CDR3: ASNTPGDTGELF
J: TRBJ1-3; V: TRBV9; CDR3: ASSADIMRNTIY
J: TRBJ1-1; V: TRBV9; CDR3: ASSAQGWAESEAF
J: TRBJ2-7; V: TRBV6-1; CDR3: ASSEPGLGSPYEQY
J: TRBJ2-2; V: TRBV11-2; CDR3: ASSHSPNTGELF
J: TRBJ1-2; V: TRBV6-1; CDR3: ASSGRTGLNGYT
J: TRBJ2-2; V: TRBV14; CDR3: ASGRQGYTGELF
J: TRBJ1-1; V: TRBV7-6; CDR3: ASSADSNTEAF
J: TRBJ1-2; V: TRBV10-2; CDR3: ASRQGTGGDYGYT
J: TRBJ2-2; V: TRBV9; CDR3: ASSVVGQTGTGELF
J: TRBJ1-1; V: TRBV14; CDR3: ASDVLGAGGAEAF
J: TRBJ1-5; V: TRBV15; CDR3: ATSRDLGFSNQPQH
J: TRBJ1-1; V: TRBV5-5; CDR3: ASSTEWTANTEAF